A single sample is the source of the 4 T cell receptor beta chains below, sequenced in a study of T cell changes during pregnancy in multiple sclerosis (dated by TCRdb to between 2018 and 2021). The method behind the library was the immunoSEQ multiplex PCR assay. TCRdb limited this immuneACCESS table to in-frame rearrangements with V and J called. A share of clones is missing; checked studies link under half to unresolved V genes, and the rest is unexplained. The sample table contains more than 35,000 clones; only one count was recorded for over 80% of them. The ten top clones hold around 0.48% of the sample. The material sequenced was CD4+ T cells from peripheral blood mononuclear cells, taken in the third trimester of pregnancy. The receptor set was obtained from a female donor in good health, enrolled as a control in a pregnancy study.

For the CDR3, the DNA is TGTGCCAGCAGTCCCCGACTACTGGCGGGAGGGCCCACCTACAATGAGCAGTTCTTC. Protein: CASSPRLLAGGPTYNEQFF. The gene calls are TRBV11-2 and TRBJ2-1; TRBD2 agrees at 9 bases. The CDR3 contains 19 residues. CDR1 and CDR2 (germline): SGHAT, FQNNGV. The J segment lost 2 bases and the V segment lost 6 bases, leaving 17 bases of the junction unmatched.

V gene TRBV28 combines with J gene TRBJ1-1; TRBD1 aligns across 8 bases. The trim removed 5 bases at V and 2 bases at J, leaving 7 bases unmatched. The V gene's germline CDR1 is MDHEN and CDR2 SYDVKM. The CDR3 length is 15 residues. The CDR3 reads CASSPGTGGNTEAFF. For the CDR3, the DNA is TGTGCCAGCAGTCCGGGAACAGGGGGTAACACTGAAGCTTTCTTT.

This clone was detected only once. The chain recombines TRBV11-2 with TRBJ2-7; 8 bases align to TRBD2. The V gene's germline CDR1 is SGHAT and CDR2 FQNNGV. V dropped 5 bases and J dropped 6; count of bases not matched to a gene: 12. This CDR3 contains 15 residues. CDR3 amino acids: CASSRGGFLFSEQYF. The CDR3 nucleotides are TGTGCCAGCAGCCGGGGGGGGTTTTTGTTTTCCGAGCAGTACTTC.

The chain recombines TRBV5-4 with TRBJ2-7; perhaps TRBD2 as D (6 bases). CDR1 SGHNT and CDR2 YYREEE come from the germline V gene (reference sequence). The CDR3 runs to 13 residues. The germline V and J ends were trimmed by 4 bases and 2 bases, with 10 bases remaining between them. CDR3 nucleotides: TGTGCCAGCAGCCCGAGCGGGCCCTACGAGCAGTACTTC. It specifies CASSPSGPYEQYF.